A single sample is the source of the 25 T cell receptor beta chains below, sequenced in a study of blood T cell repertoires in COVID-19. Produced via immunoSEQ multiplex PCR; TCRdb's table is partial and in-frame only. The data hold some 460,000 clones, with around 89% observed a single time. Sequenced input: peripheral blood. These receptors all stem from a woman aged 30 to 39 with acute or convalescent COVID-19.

Here the CDR3 reads CAWGRFSNQPQHF. DNA of the CDR3: TGTGCCTGGGGACGGTTTAGCAATCAGCCCCAGCATTTT. The rearrangement links TRBV30 to TRBJ1-5, with D unresolved. The CDR3 contains 13 residues. Trimming shortened V by 5 bases and J by 0 bases, and 8 bases separated the two germline ends. Germline V gene sequence: CDR1 GTSNPN, CDR2 SVGIG (reference sequence).

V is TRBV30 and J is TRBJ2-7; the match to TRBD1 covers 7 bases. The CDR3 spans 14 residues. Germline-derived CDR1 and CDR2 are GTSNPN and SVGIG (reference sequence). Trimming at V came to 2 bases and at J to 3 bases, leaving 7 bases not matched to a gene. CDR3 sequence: CAWSIGTEVYEQYF. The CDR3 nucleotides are TGTGCCTGGAGTATCGGGACAGAAGTCTACGAGCAGTACTTC.

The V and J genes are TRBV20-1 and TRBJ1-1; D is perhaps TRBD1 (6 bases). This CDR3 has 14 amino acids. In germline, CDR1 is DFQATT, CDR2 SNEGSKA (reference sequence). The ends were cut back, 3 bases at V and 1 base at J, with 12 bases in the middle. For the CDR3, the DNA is TGCAGTGCTAGTTGGGCACAGGGGAACACTGAAGCTTTCTTT. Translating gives CSASWAQGNTEAFF.

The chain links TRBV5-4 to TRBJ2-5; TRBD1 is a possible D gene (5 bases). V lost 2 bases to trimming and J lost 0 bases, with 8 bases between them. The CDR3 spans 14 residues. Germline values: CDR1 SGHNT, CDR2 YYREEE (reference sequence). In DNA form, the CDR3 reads TGTGCCAGCAGCTTTACACAGGACCAAGAGACCCAGTACTTC. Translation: CASSFTQDQETQYF.

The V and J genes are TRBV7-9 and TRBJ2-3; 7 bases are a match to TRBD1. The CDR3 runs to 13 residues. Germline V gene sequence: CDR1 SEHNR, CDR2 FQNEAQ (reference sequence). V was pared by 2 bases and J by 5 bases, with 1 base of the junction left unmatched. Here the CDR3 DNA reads TGTGCCAGCAGCTTAAGGGACAGAGATACGCAGTATTTT. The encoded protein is CASSLRDRDTQYF.

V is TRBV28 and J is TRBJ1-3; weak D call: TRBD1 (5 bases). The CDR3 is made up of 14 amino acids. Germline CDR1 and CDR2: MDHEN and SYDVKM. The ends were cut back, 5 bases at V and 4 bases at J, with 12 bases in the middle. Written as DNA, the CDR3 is TGTGCCAGCAGTGGGACGGGGGTAGGAAACACCATATATTTT. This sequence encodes CASSGTGVGNTIYF.

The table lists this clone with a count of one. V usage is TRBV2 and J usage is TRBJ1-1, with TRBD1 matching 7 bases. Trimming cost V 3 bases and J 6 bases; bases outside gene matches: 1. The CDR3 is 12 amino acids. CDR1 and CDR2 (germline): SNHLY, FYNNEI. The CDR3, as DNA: TGTGCCAGCAGTGATACAGGGGCTGAAGCTTTCTTT. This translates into CASSDTGAEAFF.

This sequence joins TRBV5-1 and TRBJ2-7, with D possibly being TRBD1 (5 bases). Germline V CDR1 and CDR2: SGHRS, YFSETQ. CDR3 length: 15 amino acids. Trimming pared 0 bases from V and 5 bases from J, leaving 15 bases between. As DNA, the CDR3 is TGCGCCAGCAGCTTGGCCGAGGCAGGGCCCCACGAGCAGTACTTC. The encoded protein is CASSLAEAGPHEQYF.

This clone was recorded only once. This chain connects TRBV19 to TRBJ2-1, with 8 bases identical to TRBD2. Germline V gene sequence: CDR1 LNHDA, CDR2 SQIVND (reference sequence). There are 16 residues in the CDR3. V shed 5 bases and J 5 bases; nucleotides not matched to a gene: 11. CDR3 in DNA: TGTGCCAGTAGTCTCCGTCAGCGGGGGAGAAACAATGAGCAGTTCTTC. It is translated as CASSLRQRGRNNEQFF.

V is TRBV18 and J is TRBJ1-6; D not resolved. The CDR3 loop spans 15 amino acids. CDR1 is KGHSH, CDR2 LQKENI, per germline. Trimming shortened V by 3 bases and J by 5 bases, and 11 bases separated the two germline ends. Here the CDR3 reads CASSPRRVDNSPLHF. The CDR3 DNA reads TGTGCCAGCTCACCTAGACGGGTCGATAATTCACCCCTCCACTTT.

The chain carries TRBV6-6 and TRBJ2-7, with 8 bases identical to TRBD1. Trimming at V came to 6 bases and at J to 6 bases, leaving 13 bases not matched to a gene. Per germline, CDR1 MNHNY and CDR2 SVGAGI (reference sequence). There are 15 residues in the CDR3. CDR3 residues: CASRTGVAGPLEQYF. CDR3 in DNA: TGTGCCAGCAGGACAGGGGTCGCGGGGCCCCTCGAGCAGTACTTC.

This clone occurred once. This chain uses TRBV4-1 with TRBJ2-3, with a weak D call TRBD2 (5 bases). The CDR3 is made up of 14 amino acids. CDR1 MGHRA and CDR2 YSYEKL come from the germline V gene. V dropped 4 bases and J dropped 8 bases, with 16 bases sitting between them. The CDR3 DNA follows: TGCGCCAGCAGCCCCCCGCGTGACCGGGGTACGCAGTATTTT. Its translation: CASSPPRDRGTQYF.

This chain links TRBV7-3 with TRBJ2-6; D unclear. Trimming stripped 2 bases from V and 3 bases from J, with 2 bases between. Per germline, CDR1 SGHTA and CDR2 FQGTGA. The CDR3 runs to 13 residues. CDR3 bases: TGTGCCAGCAGCTTACTTGGGGCCAACGTCCTGACTTTC. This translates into CASSLLGANVLTF. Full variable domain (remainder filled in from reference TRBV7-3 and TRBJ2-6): GAGVSQTPSNKVTEKGKYVELRCDPISGHTALYWYRQSLGQGPEFLIYFQGTGAADDSGLPNDRFFAVRPEGSVSTLKIQRTERGDSAVYLCASSLLGANVLTFGAGSRLTVL.

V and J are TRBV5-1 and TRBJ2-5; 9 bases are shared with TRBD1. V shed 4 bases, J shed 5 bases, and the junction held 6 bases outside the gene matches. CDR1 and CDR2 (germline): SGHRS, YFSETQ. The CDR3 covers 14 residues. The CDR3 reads CASSPDRGRETQYF. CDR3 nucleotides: TGCGCCAGCAGCCCGGACAGGGGCCGGGAGACCCAGTACTTC.

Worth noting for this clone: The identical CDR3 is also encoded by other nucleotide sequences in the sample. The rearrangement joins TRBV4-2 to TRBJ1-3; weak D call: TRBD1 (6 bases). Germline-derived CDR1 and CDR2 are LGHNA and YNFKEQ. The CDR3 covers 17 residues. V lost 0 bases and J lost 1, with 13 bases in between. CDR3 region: CASSQEITGSSGNTIYF. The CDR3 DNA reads TGTGCCAGCAGCCAAGAGATTACAGGGTCATCTGGAAACACCATATATTTT.

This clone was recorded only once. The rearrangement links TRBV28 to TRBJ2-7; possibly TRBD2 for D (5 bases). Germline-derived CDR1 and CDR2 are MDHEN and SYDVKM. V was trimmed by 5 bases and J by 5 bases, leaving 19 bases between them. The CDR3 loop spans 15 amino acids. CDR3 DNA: TGTGCCAGCAGTCTGAATGGAGGTTCTAGGAACGAGCAGTACTTC. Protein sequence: CASSLNGGSRNEQYF. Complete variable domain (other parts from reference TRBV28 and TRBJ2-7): DVKVTQSSRYLVKRTGEKVFLECVQDMDHENMFWYRQDPGLGLRLIYFSYDVKMKEKGDIPEGYSVSREKKERFSLILESASTNQTSMYLCASSLNGGSRNEQYFGPGTRLTVT.

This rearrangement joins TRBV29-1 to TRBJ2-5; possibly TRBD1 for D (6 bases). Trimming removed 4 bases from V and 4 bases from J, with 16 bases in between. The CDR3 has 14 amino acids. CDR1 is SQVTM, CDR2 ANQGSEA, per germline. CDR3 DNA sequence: TGCAGCGTTGCGACAGGCTATAGGGGAGAGACCCAGTACTTC. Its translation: CSVATGYRGETQYF. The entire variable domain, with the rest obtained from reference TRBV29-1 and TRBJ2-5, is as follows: SAVISQKPSRDICQRGTSLTIQCQVDSQVTMMFWYRQQPGQSLTLIATANQGSEATYESGFVIDKFPISRPNLTFSTLTVSNMSPEDSSIYLCSVATGYRGETQYFGPGTRLLVL.

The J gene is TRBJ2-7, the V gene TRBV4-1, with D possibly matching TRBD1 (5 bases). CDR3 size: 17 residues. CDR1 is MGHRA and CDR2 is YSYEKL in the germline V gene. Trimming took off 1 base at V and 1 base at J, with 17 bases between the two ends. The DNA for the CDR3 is TGCGCCAGCAGCCAAGCCGTAATACAGGTCGGGTCCTACGAGCAGTACTTC. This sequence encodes CASSQAVIQVGSYEQYF.

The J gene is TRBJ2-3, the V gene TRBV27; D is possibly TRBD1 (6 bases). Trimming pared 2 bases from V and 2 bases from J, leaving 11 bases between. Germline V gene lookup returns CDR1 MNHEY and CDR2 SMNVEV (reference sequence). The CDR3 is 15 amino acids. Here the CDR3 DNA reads TGTGCCAGCAGTTTAGTGCAGGGACACACAGATACGCAGTATTTT. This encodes CASSLVQGHTDTQYF.

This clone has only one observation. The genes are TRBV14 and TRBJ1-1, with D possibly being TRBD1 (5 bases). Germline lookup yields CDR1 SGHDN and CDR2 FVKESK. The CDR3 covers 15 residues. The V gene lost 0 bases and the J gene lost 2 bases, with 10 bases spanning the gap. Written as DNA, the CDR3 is TGTGCCAGCAGCCAAGACAGGGCTGTTAACACTGAAGCTTTCTTT. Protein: CASSQDRAVNTEAFF.

In DNA form, the CDR3 reads TGTGCCAGCAGCTGGGGCGGACAGATCAGTGGTGGCTACACCTTC. This encodes CASSWGGQISGGYTF. The V call is TRBV5-6, the J call TRBJ1-2; D may be TRBD1 (6 bases). CDR3 size: 15 residues. CDR1 SGHDT and CDR2 YYEEEE come from the germline V gene. Trimming stripped 3 bases from V and 7 bases from J, with 19 bases between.

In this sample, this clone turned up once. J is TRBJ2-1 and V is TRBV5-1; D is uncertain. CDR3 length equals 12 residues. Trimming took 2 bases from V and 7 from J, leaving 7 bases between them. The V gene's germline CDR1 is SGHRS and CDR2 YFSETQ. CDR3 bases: TGCGCCAGCAGCTTCGGAGTAAATGAGCAGTTCTTC. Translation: CASSFGVNEQFF.

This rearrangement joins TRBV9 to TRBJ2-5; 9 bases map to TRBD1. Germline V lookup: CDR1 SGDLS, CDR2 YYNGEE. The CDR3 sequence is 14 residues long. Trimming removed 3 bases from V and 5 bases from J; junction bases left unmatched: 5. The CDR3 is CASSATGTGETQYF. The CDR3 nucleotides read TGTGCCAGCAGCGCCACCGGGACAGGGGAGACCCAGTACTTC.

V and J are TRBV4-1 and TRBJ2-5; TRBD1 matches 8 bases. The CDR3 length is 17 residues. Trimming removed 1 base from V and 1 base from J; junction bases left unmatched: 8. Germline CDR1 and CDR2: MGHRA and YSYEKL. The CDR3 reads CASSQGSGQGAQETQYF. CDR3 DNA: TGCGCCAGCAGCCAAGGCTCCGGACAGGGAGCCCAAGAGACCCAGTACTTC.

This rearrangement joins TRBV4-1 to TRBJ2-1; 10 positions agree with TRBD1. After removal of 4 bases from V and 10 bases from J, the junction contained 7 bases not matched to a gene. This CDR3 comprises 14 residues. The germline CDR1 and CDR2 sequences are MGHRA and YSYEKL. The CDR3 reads CASSPRDRGQEQFF. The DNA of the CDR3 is TGCGCCAGCAGCCCCCGGGACAGGGGACAGGAGCAGTTCTTC.